The TCR beta chain described here comes from a study of memory CD4+ T cells and cytomegalovirus serostatus. This clone was recorded a few times. Method: immunoSEQ multiplex PCR; TCRdb's copy keeps in-frame clones and lacks some. This sample has about 64,000 clones; 77% occur once, and the top ten carry 0.88%. The CDR3 consists of 17 residues. Deletions cut 0 bases from V and 7 bases from J, with 16 bases between. The germline gives CDR1 LNHDA, CDR2 SQIVND (reference sequence). Single viable CD3+CD4+CD8-CD45RO+ cells were sorted as the memory CD4+ T cells. The gene calls are TRBV19 and TRBJ1-6; D not resolved. This receptor was identified in an adult in good health and CMV-seronegative. The sample taken for sequencing was memory CD4+ T cells from blood. The CDR3 DNA reads as TGTGCCAGTAGTATAGATGCTCGGGCAGGTGGCAATTCACCCCTCCACTTT. This sequence encodes CASSIDARAGGNSPLHF.